This TCR beta chain was sequenced for a study of CD49a tissue-resident CD8 T cells in human skin (dated by TCRdb to 2017 to 2019). About the full investigation: The study examined tissue-resident memory CD8+ T cell subsets in human skin defined by CD49a, CD69 and CD103 expression.

The library was generated by the immunoSEQ multiplex PCR assay. The study's processing was this. How frequently each TCR V beta family was used was compared between the sorted CD8+ T cell populations from blood, dermis and epidermis. Held by TCRdb, this immuneACCESS table contains in-frame sequences only and omits some clones. Under half of the omission traces to an unresolved V gene where checked; the cause of the rest is unknown. V, J and clone size are those of that table, while D and trimming were read from the DNA. Recorded for this sample are 1,300 to 1,500 clones; about 68% of them occurred a single time. Of the sample, approximately 33% falls within the top ten clones. CDR1 and CDR2, looked up from the germline V gene, are MRHNA and SNTAGT. V sheds 7 bases and J sheds 0 bases, leaving 9 bases between their ends. The CDR3 holds 14 amino acids from the cysteine to the phenylalanine. Just the 42-base CDR3 DNA is kept, in frame starting at base 1.

Notes on this clone: It has no known antigen specificity. Within one base of it there is no much larger clone, and no base qualities were kept.

For a few healthy donors, CD8+ T cells were sorted from blood, dermis and epidermis, and the TCR beta CDR3 regions of these cells were analysed. Both blood and skin samples were provided by each TCR-sequenced donor, and all TCR-sequenced donors were healthy individuals. Sorting was used to isolate CD8+ T cell populations ahead of TCR beta sequencing. The V gene is TRBV6-4 and the J gene is TRBJ2-2, with a weak D call of TRBD2 (6 bases match). Sequencing input: CLA- CD8+ effector memory T cells sorted from blood. The receptor's source is a human donor in good health. The nucleotide sequence is TGTGCCAGCATGGGGGGAACGAACACCGGGGAGCTGTTTTTT. Protein translation: CASMGGTNTGELFF.